This T cell receptor beta chain was identified during a study of CD8+ T cells in alopecia areata. This CDR3 comprises 14 residues. Trimming took 4 bases from V and 9 from J; bases not matched to a gene: 3. CDR1 is SGHDT, CDR2 YYEEEE, per germline. Treatment meaning: oral pan-JAK inhibitor, 5-10 mg twice daily. Collected material from alopecia areata patients comprised lesional scalp punch biopsies and peripheral blood. Study-wide findings and caveats: Possibly because of HLA-related factors, TCR sharing was less clear across patients than in mice. Many of the expanded lesional clones endured in scalp and blood while on tofacitinib.

With respect to this clone: Its antigen remains unknown.

Extraction and reverse transcription of RNA yielded cDNA as the sequencing template. Clones were read by immunoSEQ multiplex PCR, and TCRdb kept only the in-frame ones, dropping some. The table has over 200,000 clones, over 60% seen once. The chain uses TRBV5-6 and TRBJ2-1; 14 positions match TRBD2. The clonotype originates from a human donor with alopecia areata. The source was CD4+ T cells sorted from blood, collected at week 4, from a patient treated with tofacitinib. The CDR3 DNA follows: TGTGCCAGCAGCCTAGGGACTAGCGGGAGTGAGCAGTTCTTC. Amino acids: CASSLGTSGSEQFF.